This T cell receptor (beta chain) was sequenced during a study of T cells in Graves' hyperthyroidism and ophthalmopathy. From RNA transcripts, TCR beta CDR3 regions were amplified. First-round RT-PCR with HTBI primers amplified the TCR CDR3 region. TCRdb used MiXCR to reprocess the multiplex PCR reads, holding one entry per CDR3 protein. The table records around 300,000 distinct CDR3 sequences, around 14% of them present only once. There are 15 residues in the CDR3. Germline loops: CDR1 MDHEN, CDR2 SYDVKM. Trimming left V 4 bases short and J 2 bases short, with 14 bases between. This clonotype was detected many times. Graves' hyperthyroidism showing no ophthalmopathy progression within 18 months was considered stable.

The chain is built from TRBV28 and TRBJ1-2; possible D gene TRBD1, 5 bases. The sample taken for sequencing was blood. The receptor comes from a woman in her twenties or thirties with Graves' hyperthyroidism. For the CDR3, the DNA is TGTGCCAGCAGTTCGCTGGGTGAGGGGAACTATGGCTACACCTTC. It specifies CASSSLGEGNYGYTF.